These 27 T cell receptor beta chains came from one sample sequenced in a study of shared clonotypes between healthy human individuals. Produced via immunoSEQ multiplex PCR; TCRdb's table is partial and in-frame only. The top ten clones hold 0.36% of a sample with approximately 2.5 million clones, 93% of them seen once. The sample comprised naive CD4+ T cells from PBMCs. Indicated subset: CD45RA+ positively selected. The receptors derive from a man between 18 and 29 years old in good health. Some clones in this sample may be carry-over from other donors' samples.

The chain employs TRBV5-8 and TRBJ1-5, with a possible D match to TRBD1 (5 bases). CDR1 and CDR2 from the germline V gene are SGHTS and YDEGEE. This CDR3 contains 16 residues. V was cut by 2 bases and J by 4 bases, with 16 bases left in between. The CDR3 DNA reads as TGTGCCAGCAGCTTAAGGGACGGGGTTGGGAATCAGCCCCAGCATTTT. Its protein is CASSLRDGVGNQPQHF.

This clone was seen a few times. This sequence joins TRBV5-4 and TRBJ2-2, with D possibly TRBD2 on 5 matching bases. The CDR3 covers 13 residues. Trimming removed 3 bases at V and 4 bases at J, with 7 bases between. The germline CDR1 and CDR2 sequences are SGHNT and YYREEE (reference sequence). Here the CDR3 reads CASSYSGTGELFF. The CDR3 region has the DNA TGTGCCAGCAGCTACAGCGGCACCGGGGAGCTGTTTTTT.

The CDR3 reads CASSARTSGRALTDTQYF. DNA of the CDR3: TGTGCCAGCAGTGCCCGGACTAGCGGGAGGGCCCTTACAGATACGCAGTATTTT. The chain joins TRBV28 to TRBJ2-3; 15 bases map to TRBD2. The CDR3 length is 18 residues. Unmatched junction bases numbered 9, after V lost 5 bases and J lost 3 bases. CDR1 and CDR2 from the germline V gene are MDHEN and SYDVKM.

The rearrangement uses TRBV18 and TRBJ1-2; D gene ambiguous. The V and J ends lost 3 bases and 3 bases respectively, with 8 bases between them. The germline V gene encodes CDR1 KGHSH and CDR2 LQKENI. The CDR3 is 13 amino acids. The CDR3 DNA is TGTGCCAGCTCACCCCGACTTGACTATGGCTACACCTTC. It encodes CASSPRLDYGYTF.

V is TRBV6-5 and J is TRBJ1-6; the D gene is possibly TRBD1 (5 bases). Germline loops: CDR1 MNHEY, CDR2 SVGAGI. V lost 2 bases to trimming and J lost 7 bases, with 15 bases between them. The CDR3 contains 16 residues. The CDR3 spells CASSYESVRGNSPLHF. The CDR3 nucleotides are TGTGCCAGCAGTTACGAGTCGGTAAGGGGAAATTCACCCCTCCACTTT.

This chain uses TRBV13 with TRBJ2-7; possible D gene TRBD2, 5 bases. CDR1 PRHDT and CDR2 FYEKMQ come from the germline V gene (reference sequence). The V gene lost 2 bases and the J gene lost 2 bases, with 10 bases spanning the gap. The CDR3 sequence is 14 residues long. The CDR3 loop reads CASSLKSGTYEQYF. In DNA, the CDR3 is TGTGCCAGCAGCTTAAAGAGCGGAACCTACGAGCAGTACTTC.

The CDR3 region has the DNA TGCAGCGTTGAAGATGTAGGAAGAACTACCTACGAGCAGTACTTC. Amino acid sequence: CSVEDVGRTTYEQYF. J is TRBJ2-7 and V is TRBV29-1; no definite D call. Germline V CDR1 and CDR2: SQVTM, ANQGSEA. The length of the CDR3 is 15 residues. With 0 bases removed from V and 2 bases from J, the gap between germline ends came to 14 bases.

Notes on this clone: Other nucleotide sequences from this sample produce the same CDR3. The rearrangement uses TRBV7-9 and TRBJ1-2, with D hard to call. The germline V gene encodes CDR1 SEHNR and CDR2 FQNEAQ (reference sequence). The CDR3 extends over 12 amino acids. V gave up 1 base and J gave up 4 bases, with 4 bases separating them. The CDR3: CASSLEVYGYTF. The CDR3 DNA reads TGTGCCAGCAGCTTAGAGGTCTATGGCTACACCTTC.

The genes are TRBV6-1 and TRBJ2-1; D not certain. Germline-derived CDR1 and CDR2 are MNHNS and SASEGT. Trimming cost V 7 bases and J 7 bases, with 14 bases left between them. The CDR3 runs 13 residues. DNA of the CDR3: TGTGCCAGCACCCTCCTAAACTGGAATGAGCAGTTCTTC. Amino acid sequence: CASTLLNWNEQFF.

CDR3 loop: CASSAGQVNYGYTF. The CDR3 bases are TGTGCCAGCAGCGCGGGACAGGTTAACTATGGCTACACCTTC. The chain has TRBV9 and TRBJ1-2; 8 bases align to TRBD1. This CDR3 region has 14 residues. With V trimmed by 3 bases and J by 1 base, 2 bases remained unmatched. Germline values: CDR1 SGDLS, CDR2 YYNGEE.

This chain connects TRBV5-4 to TRBJ1-5; 7 bases match TRBD1. Per the germline V gene, CDR1 is SGHNT and CDR2 is YYREEE (reference sequence). The CDR3 is 15 amino acids. V was clipped by 4 bases and J by 3 bases; unmatched bases: 7. The CDR3 here is CASSERQGLNQPQHF. For the CDR3, the DNA is TGTGCCAGCAGCGAAAGACAGGGCCTCAATCAGCCCCAGCATTTT.

This chain joins TRBV4-3 and TRBJ2-1; the D gene is possibly TRBD1 (5 bases). The germline gives CDR1 LGHNA, CDR2 YSLEER. The CDR3 is 14 residues long. Trimming took 0 bases from V and 10 from J, leaving 13 bases between them. CDR3 sequence (DNA): TGCGCCAGCAGCCAAGATGGGGCGAGACGGGAGCAGTTCTTC. Encoded protein: CASSQDGARREQFF.

In the case of this clone: The same CDR3 also results from other DNA sequences found in this sample. The chain carries TRBV28 and TRBJ2-5; tentative D call: TRBD2 (6 bases). Between the trimmed V and J ends, which lost 5 bases and 4 bases, there was a span of 11 bases. This CDR3 comprises 13 residues. Germline V lookup: CDR1 MDHEN, CDR2 SYDVKM. The CDR3 loop is CASSPRGLETQYF. The CDR3, as DNA: TGTGCCAGCAGTCCTCGGGGACTAGAGACCCAGTACTTC.

The rearrangement joins TRBV19 to TRBJ2-7; TRBD1 matches 10 bases. Germline CDR1 reads LNHDA; CDR2 reads SQIVND (reference sequence). V shed 5 bases, J shed 3 bases, and the junction held 7 bases outside the gene matches. The CDR3 has 15 amino acids. CDR3 sequence: CASSSGQGVIYEQYF. The CDR3 nucleotides are TGTGCCAGTAGTTCAGGACAGGGGGTGATCTACGAGCAGTACTTC.

This clone was counted between two and nine times. The CDR3 here is CASSVMGPGRTEAFF. The CDR3 DNA reads TGTGCCAGCAGTGTAATGGGGCCAGGGAGGACTGAAGCTTTCTTT. The chain joins TRBV25-1 to TRBJ1-1; a weak D match, TRBD1 (5 bases). Germline V gene sequence: CDR1 MGHDK, CDR2 SYGVNS. The V end was cut by 4 bases, the J end by 5 bases, with 17 bases between. The CDR3 covers 15 residues.

The V call is TRBV27, the J call TRBJ2-3; no clear D. The CDR3 extends over 14 amino acids. CDR1 and CDR2 (germline): MNHEY, SMNVEV (reference sequence). Trimming shortened V by 7 bases and J by 2 bases, and 13 bases separated the two germline ends. The CDR3: CASKITPYTDTQYF. CDR3 DNA: TGTGCCAGCAAGATTACTCCCTACACAGATACGCAGTATTTT.

The gene calls are TRBV5-1 and TRBJ2-3; the D gene is possibly TRBD2 (5 bases). This CDR3 is built from 12 residues. Germline V gene sequence: CDR1 SGHRS, CDR2 YFSETQ. Trimming shortened V by 4 bases and J by 5 bases, and 8 bases separated the two germline ends. The CDR3 sequence is CASSTTRDTQYF. CDR3 bases: TGCGCCAGCAGCACCACTAGAGATACGCAGTATTTT.

The chain has TRBV19 and TRBJ1-5; D is undetermined. CDR3 length equals 17 residues. V was trimmed by 4 bases and J by 3 bases, leaving 19 bases between them. Germline V gene data show CDR1 as LNHDA and CDR2 as SQIVND (reference sequence). DNA for the CDR3: TGTGCCAGTAGTACAGATTACAGCCGCCGAAACAATCAGCCCCAGCATTTT. Protein: CASSTDYSRRNNQPQHF.

This chain uses TRBV11-2 with TRBJ2-7; 8 bases agree with TRBD2. CDR3 length: 14 residues. Germline values: CDR1 SGHAT, CDR2 FQNNGV. The V segment lost 0 bases and the J segment 3 bases; nucleotides outside the gene matches: 1. The CDR3, as DNA: TGTGCCAGCAGCTTAGAAGCGGGAGTCTACGAGCAGTACTTC. Translating gives CASSLEAGVYEQYF.

With regard to this clone: The same CDR3 can be traced to other DNA sequences in this sample. J is TRBJ2-1 and V is TRBV5-1, with unresolved D. This CDR3 region has 14 residues. Germline CDR1 reads SGHRS; CDR2 reads YFSETQ. V was shortened by 0 bases and J by 5 bases, with 9 bases between the two germline ends. The CDR3 sequence is CASSLAGKDNEQFF. DNA for the CDR3: TGCGCCAGCAGCTTGGCGGGCAAAGACAATGAGCAGTTCTTC.

On this clone itself: The same CDR3 can be traced to other DNA sequences in this sample. V gene TRBV6-1 combines with J gene TRBJ2-7, with D perhaps given as TRBD1 or TRBD2 (6 bases each). V was shortened by 6 bases and J by 7 bases, with 10 bases between the two germline ends. The CDR3 covers 11 residues. Germline values: CDR1 MNHNS, CDR2 SASEGT. CDR3 residues: CASSRGGEQYF. CDR3 sequence (DNA): TGTGCCAGCAGCCGAGGGGGGGAGCAGTACTTC.

This rearrangement joins TRBV11-2 to TRBJ2-5, with D unclear. Germline CDR1 and CDR2: SGHAT and FQNNGV. V lost 3 bases and J lost 0, with 5 bases in between. This CDR3 comprises 13 residues. The CDR3 nucleotides are TGTGCCAGCAGCTTTAACCACCAAGAGACCCAGTACTTC. This sequence encodes CASSFNHQETQYF.

The rearrangement uses TRBV4-1 and TRBJ2-3; D is tentatively TRBD1 or TRBD2 (5 bases each). Trimming left V 0 bases short and J 13 bases short, with 29 bases between. In germline, CDR1 is MGHRA, CDR2 YSYEKL. This CDR3 has 18 amino acids. The CDR3 DNA follows: TGCGCCAGCAGCCAAGATCCCCGGGTCTTGGGGCGAGGGGCGAGAAAGTATTTT. This gives the protein CASSQDPRVLGRGARKYF.

This sequence joins TRBV4-2 and TRBJ2-7; 7 bases are a match to TRBD2. This CDR3 has 16 amino acids. Trimming at V came to 1 base and at J to 5 bases, leaving 11 bases not matched to a gene. In germline, CDR1 is LGHNA, CDR2 YNFKEQ. The CDR3 coding sequence is TGTGCCAGCAGCCAAGGTGCCGCGGCCGGGAGGAACGAGCAGTACTTC. Its protein is CASSQGAAAGRNEQYF.

V gene TRBV18 combines with J gene TRBJ2-7; the D call may be TRBD1 or TRBD2 (6 bases each). This CDR3 comprises 15 residues. The germline gives CDR1 KGHSH, CDR2 LQKENI. Trimming stripped 6 bases from V and 2 bases from J, with 17 bases between. The CDR3 bases are TGTGCCAGCTCTGTTGCGGGGACATATCCCTACGAGCAGTACTTC. Its protein is CASSVAGTYPYEQYF. Complete variable domain (other parts from reference TRBV18 and TRBJ2-7): NAGVMQNPRHLVRRRGQEARLRCSPMKGHSHVYWYRQLPEEGLKFMVYLQKENIIDESGMPKERFSAEFPKEGPSILRIQQVVRGDSAAYFCASSVAGTYPYEQYFGPGTRLTVT.

This chain uses TRBV7-8 with TRBJ2-5; perhaps TRBD2 as D (6 bases). V was trimmed by 5 bases and J by 5 bases, leaving 9 bases between them. CDR3 length: 12 amino acids. Germline CDR1 and CDR2: SGHVS and FQNEAQ. CDR3 sequence: CASSGGRETQYF. CDR3 DNA sequence: TGTGCCAGCAGCGGGGGGAGGGAGACCCAGTACTTC.

The chain uses TRBV28 and TRBJ1-1; possibly TRBD1 for D (5 bases). With 2 bases removed from V and 6 bases from J, the gap between germline ends came to 13 bases. Germline V gene lookup returns CDR1 MDHEN and CDR2 SYDVKM. The CDR3 contains 14 residues. CDR3 nucleotides: TGTGCCAGCAGTTTACAGGGCGGGCGCGCTGAAGCTTTCTTT. The encoded protein is CASSLQGGRAEAFF.